These 3 T cell receptor beta chains came from one sample sequenced in a study of CD8 T cells in Susac syndrome. RNA was extracted with the RNeasy kit, and a quantity of about 0.45 to 1 ug was reverse transcribed using random hexamers. TCRdb called the immunoSEQ multiplex PCR reads again in MiXCR, with one record for every CDR3 protein. There are roughly 200,000 distinct CDR3 sequences in the sample; about 91% occur only once, and about 0.1% lies in the top ten. The sample was CD4+ T cells from PBMCs. The source of these receptors is a human donor with Susac syndrome.

The chain recombines TRBV5-1 with TRBJ1-3; 8 bases map to TRBD1. V lost 0 bases, J lost 7 bases, and 6 bases stayed unmatched. This CDR3 spans 15 amino acids. The germline V gene encodes CDR1 SGHRS and CDR2 YFSETQ. DNA for the CDR3: TGCGCCAGCAGCTTGGCAGGACAGGGTCGGAACACCATATATTTT. As protein: CASSLAGQGRNTIYF. Full variable domain (remainder filled in from reference TRBV5-1 and TRBJ1-3): KAGVTQTPRYLIKTRGQQVTLSCSPISGHRSVSWYQQTPGQGLQFLFEYFSETQRNKGNFPGRFSGRQFSNSRSEMNVSTLELGDSALYLCASSLAGQGRNTIYFGEGSWLTVV.

The V and J genes are TRBV27 and TRBJ1-2, with TRBD1 matching over 9 bases. V lost 5 bases to trimming and J lost 7 bases; unmatched junction nucleotides: 11. Germline loops: CDR1 MNHEY, CDR2 SMNVEV (reference sequence). This CDR3 region has 15 residues. The CDR3 region has the DNA TGTGCCAGCAGTCCGGGACAGGGTAGGAAAGGTGGCTACACCTTC. The encoded protein is CASSPGQGRKGGYTF.

The chain recombines TRBV7-9 with TRBJ2-7; the match to TRBD1 covers 9 bases. V dropped 4 bases and J dropped 0; count of bases not matched to a gene: 1. This CDR3 has 14 amino acids. The germline V gene has CDR1 SEHNR and CDR2 FQNEAQ (reference sequence). The DNA of the CDR3 is TGTGCCAGCAGCTCGACAGGGGGCTCCTACGAGCAGTACTTC. It specifies CASSSTGGSYEQYF.